The 23 T cell receptor beta chains presented below share a single source sample, sequenced in a study of OX40 agonist ivuxolimab in advanced cancers. Sequencing used immunoSEQ multiplex PCR; TCRdb keeps in-frame clones, though not all of them. The sample includes more than 25,000 clones, approximately 84% seen only once; the top ten take 12% to 15%. The specimen was CD4+ or CD8+ T cells sorted from blood, collected in a trial of the OX40 agonist ivuxolimab. These receptors all stem from an adult with an advanced solid tumor such as melanoma, head and neck, liver or kidney cancer.

The V gene is TRBV7-9, the J gene TRBJ2-1; D unclear. Germline loops: CDR1 SEHNR, CDR2 FQNEAQ (reference sequence). Deletions cut 8 bases from V and 10 bases from J, with 21 bases between. This CDR3 comprises 14 residues. The chain's CDR3 is CASSGGSPQWEQFF. DNA for the CDR3: TGTGCCAGCTCCGGTGGGTCCCCACAATGGGAGCAGTTCTTC.

This sequence joins TRBV2 and TRBJ2-7; 10 nucleotides match TRBD2. CDR1 SNHLY and CDR2 FYNNEI come from the germline V gene. Unmatched junction bases numbered 9, after V lost 4 bases and J lost 9 bases. CDR3 length: 14 residues. The CDR3 spells CASSAWLAGEAQYF. CDR3 sequence (DNA): TGTGCCAGCAGTGCTTGGCTAGCGGGAGAGGCGCAGTACTTC.

This clone occurred a few times. V is TRBV9 and J is TRBJ2-6; D gene ambiguous. The CDR3 sequence is 15 residues long. V was shortened by 5 bases and J by 1 base, with 10 bases between the two germline ends. Looked up from germline, CDR1 is SGDLS and CDR2 is YYNGEE. The CDR3 sequence is CASRTADSGANVLTF. DNA for the CDR3: TGTGCCAGCAGGACGGCTGATTCTGGGGCCAACGTCCTGACTTTC.

The V call is TRBV11-1, the J call TRBJ2-1; D is unresolved. V was cut by 5 bases and J by 7 bases, with 9 bases left in between. CDR3 length: 12 amino acids. Germline V gives CDR1 SGHAT, CDR2 FQDESV (reference sequence). CDR3 bases: TGTGCCAGCAGCACCGGGCGGAATGAGCAGTTCTTC. Translation gives CASSTGRNEQFF.

This chain connects TRBV5-6 to TRBJ2-7, with D possibly being TRBD1 or TRBD2 (5 bases each). The CDR3 has 15 amino acids. Germline-derived CDR1 and CDR2 are SGHDT and YYEEEE. The V end was cut by 5 bases, the J end by 7 bases, with 22 bases between. CDR3 region: CASSQSGTQLREQYF. The CDR3, as DNA: TGTGCCAGCAGTCAAAGTGGGACCCAACTACGGGAGCAGTACTTC.

This clone was seen just once. The chain combines TRBV2 with TRBJ1-3, with a tentative D call TRBD1 (5 bases). With 2 bases removed from V and 4 bases from J, the gap between germline ends came to 12 bases. This CDR3 is 15 amino acids long. In germline, CDR1 is SNHLY, CDR2 FYNNEI. CDR3 residues: CASSEFQGSGNTIYF. CDR3 nucleotide sequence: TGTGCCAGCAGTGAATTTCAGGGTTCGGGAAACACCATATATTTT.

The V call is TRBV7-9, the J call TRBJ1-2; 11 bases agree with TRBD1. Germline V CDR1 and CDR2: SEHNR, FQNEAQ (reference sequence). The CDR3 runs 16 residues. Trimming took 4 bases from V and 0 from J; bases not matched to a gene: 4. The CDR3 DNA reads TGTGCCAGCAGCTGGACAGGGGGCGAGGCTAACTATGGCTACACCTTC. Translated: CASSWTGGEANYGYTF.

The genes are TRBV5-1 and TRBJ2-3, with D possibly called TRBD1 or TRBD2 (5 bases each). V dropped 4 bases and J dropped 0 bases, with 15 bases sitting between them. The CDR3 length is 16 residues. Germline CDR1 and CDR2: SGHRS and YFSETQ. The CDR3 DNA reads TGCGCCAGCAGCCTATCAAGCCGGGACAGCACAGATACGCAGTATTTT. It is translated as CASSLSSRDSTDTQYF.

The DNA for the CDR3 is TGTGCCAGCAACACAGGGGGCTACACTGAAGCTTTCTTT. It codes for CASNTGGYTEAFF. This sequence joins TRBV5-4 and TRBJ1-1, with 9 bases fitting TRBD1. The CDR3 contains 13 residues. Germline-derived CDR1 and CDR2 are SGHNT and YYREEE (reference sequence). The V and J ends lost 6 bases and 3 bases, in that order; junction bases with no gene match: 3.

This clone was detected only once. V gene TRBV6-1 combines with J gene TRBJ2-1; TRBD2 might be the D (6 bases). The germline gives CDR1 MNHNS, CDR2 SASEGT. V gave up 7 bases and J gave up 1 base, with 14 bases separating them. The CDR3 has 15 amino acids. The CDR3 here is CASIDTGLSYNEQFF. The CDR3 nucleotides read TGTGCCAGCATTGATACGGGACTTTCCTACAATGAGCAGTTCTTC.

The chain employs TRBV9 and TRBJ2-1, with 8 bases identical to TRBD1. Germline-derived CDR1 and CDR2 are SGDLS and YYNGEE. Trimming cost V 4 bases and J 7 bases; bases outside gene matches: 4. The CDR3 extends over 13 amino acids. CDR3 amino acids: CASSTGQGNEQFF. The CDR3 DNA is TGTGCCAGCAGCACCGGACAGGGAAATGAGCAGTTCTTC.

This clone was observed once. The rearrangement links TRBV7-6 to TRBJ2-4, with 7 bases lining up with TRBD1. In germline, CDR1 is SGHVS, CDR2 FNYEAQ. The CDR3 is 17 residues long. V lost 2 bases to trimming and J lost 0 bases; unmatched junction nucleotides: 7. CDR3 coding DNA: TGTGCCAGCAGCTTACCCAGACAGGGCCAAGCCAAAAACATTCAGTACTTC. Translated: CASSLPRQGQAKNIQYF.

The CDR3 nucleotides read TGTGCCAGTACGAGCGGGACTCGCTCCTACGAGCAGTACTTC. Translated, it gives CASTSGTRSYEQYF. The rearrangement uses TRBV19 and TRBJ2-7; TRBD2 matches at 7 bases. The CDR3 has 14 amino acids. V lost 7 bases, J lost 0 bases, and 6 bases stayed unmatched. Germline CDR1 reads LNHDA; CDR2 reads SQIVND (reference sequence).

As DNA, the CDR3 is TGTGCCACCAGCAGGGACACCAACTACGAGCAGTACTTC. Translation gives CATSRDTNYEQYF. J is TRBJ2-7 and V is TRBV15; D is perhaps TRBD1 (5 bases). V lost 3 bases to trimming and J lost 3 bases, with 9 bases between them. CDR1 is LNHNV and CDR2 is YYDKDF in the germline V gene (reference sequence). The CDR3 length is 13 residues.

V gene TRBV28 combines with J gene TRBJ2-3, with 11 bases lining up with TRBD2. CDR1 is MDHEN and CDR2 is SYDVKM in the germline V gene. The CDR3 is made up of 17 amino acids. V gave up 5 bases and J gave up 4 bases; unmatched junction bases: 11. The CDR3 region has the DNA TGTGCCAGCAGTGCACTCACGACTAGCGGGATACCAGATACGCAGTATTTT. Its translation is CASSALTTSGIPDTQYF.

V and J are TRBV9 and TRBJ2-7; 8 bases agree with TRBD1. This CDR3 comprises 15 residues. Trimming at V came to 4 bases and at J to 2 bases, leaving 8 bases not matched to a gene. CDR1 and CDR2 from the germline V gene are SGDLS and YYNGEE. The CDR3 DNA follows: TGTGCCAGCAGCAGAGGGACAGGTGGCACCTACGAGCAGTACTTC. This translates into CASSRGTGGTYEQYF.

The V gene is TRBV27, the J gene TRBJ1-5, with D uncertain. Germline V gene data show CDR1 as MNHEY and CDR2 as SMNVEV (reference sequence). V lost 1 base and J 4 bases, leaving 5 bases between the germline ends. The CDR3 is 13 amino acids. As DNA, the CDR3 is TGTGCCAGCAGTTTATGGGCGAATCAGCCCCAGCATTTT. Translated: CASSLWANQPQHF.

J is TRBJ2-5 and V is TRBV28; 10 bases agree with TRBD2. Trimming took 5 bases from V and 1 from J; bases not matched to a gene: 7. The CDR3 length is 16 residues. The V gene's germline CDR1 is MDHEN and CDR2 SYDVKM. CDR3 region: CASSDGSGRFQETQYF. Written as DNA, the CDR3 is TGTGCCAGCAGTGACGGTAGCGGGAGGTTCCAAGAGACCCAGTACTTC.

The rearrangement links TRBV29-1 to TRBJ2-1, with 11 nucleotides matching TRBD1. After removal of 0 bases from V and 9 bases from J, the junction contained 1 base not matched to a gene. The CDR3 has 13 residues. The germline gives CDR1 SQVTM, CDR2 ANQGSEA. CDR3 sequence: CSVEDGTGGEQFF. The DNA of the CDR3 is TGCAGCGTTGAAGATGGGACAGGGGGTGAGCAGTTCTTC.

The chain recombines TRBV4-2 with TRBJ2-7; D is unclear. This CDR3 comprises 15 residues. The germline gives CDR1 LGHNA, CDR2 YNFKEQ. V was trimmed by 1 base and J by 0 bases, leaving 10 bases between them. The CDR3 here is CASSQGGISSYEQYF. CDR3 in DNA: TGTGCCAGCAGCCAAGGCGGCATTAGCTCCTACGAGCAGTACTTC.

V gene TRBV7-6 combines with J gene TRBJ2-1; D is undetermined. CDR3 length: 17 amino acids. V lost 1 base and J 0 bases, leaving 13 bases between the germline ends. Germline CDR1 SGHVS, CDR2 FNYEAQ. CDR3 sequence (DNA): TGTGCCAGCAGCTTAGGGGCCGGGTGGAGCTCCTACAATGAGCAGTTCTTC. This codes for CASSLGAGWSSYNEQFF.

This clone was seen a single time. The chain has TRBV27 and TRBJ1-4; D is uncertain. This CDR3 spans 13 amino acids. The ends were cut back, 6 bases at V and 6 bases at J, with 11 bases in the middle. The V gene's germline CDR1 is MNHEY and CDR2 SMNVEV (reference sequence). The CDR3 DNA reads TGTGCCAGCAGCCTGGTACTCCATGAAAAACTGTTTTTT. Translating gives CASSLVLHEKLFF.

This chain links TRBV19 with TRBJ2-3; 9 bases match TRBD1. The CDR3 sequence is 14 residues long. The V gene end was trimmed by 7 bases and the J gene end by 4 bases; junction bases not matched to a gene: 6. Germline V lookup: CDR1 LNHDA, CDR2 SQIVND (reference sequence). CDR3 bases: TGTGCCAGTAACCCACAGGGGGCGGCAGATACGCAGTATTTT. Translating it yields CASNPQGAADTQYF. The variable domain in full, with the rest retrieved from reference TRBV19 and TRBJ2-3, is DGGITQSPKYLFRKEGQNVTLSCEQNLNHDAMYWYRQDPGQGLRLIYYSQIVNDFQKGDIAEGYSVSREKKESFPLTVTSAQKNPTAFYLCASNPQGAADTQYFGPGTRLTVL.